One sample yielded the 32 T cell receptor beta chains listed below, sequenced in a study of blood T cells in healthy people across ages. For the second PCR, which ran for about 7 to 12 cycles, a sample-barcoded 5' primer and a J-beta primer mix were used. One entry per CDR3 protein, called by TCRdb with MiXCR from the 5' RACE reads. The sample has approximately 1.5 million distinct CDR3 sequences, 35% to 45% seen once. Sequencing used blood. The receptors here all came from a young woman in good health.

CDR3 protein: CSVGGTGNEQFF. As DNA, the CDR3 is TGCAGCGTGGGTGGGACAGGCAATGAGCAGTTCTTC. This sequence joins TRBV29-1 and TRBJ2-1, with TRBD1 matching over 8 bases. Unmatched junction bases numbered 4, after V lost 6 bases and J lost 6 bases. CDR1 is SQVTM, CDR2 ANQGSEA, per germline. This CDR3 comprises 12 residues.

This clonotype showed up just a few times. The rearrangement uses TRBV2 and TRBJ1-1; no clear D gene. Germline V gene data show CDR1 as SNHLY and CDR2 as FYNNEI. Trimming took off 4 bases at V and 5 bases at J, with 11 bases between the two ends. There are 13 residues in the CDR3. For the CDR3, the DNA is TGTGCCAGCAGTGTGGACCCGGGGACTGAAGCTTTCTTT. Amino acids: CASSVDPGTEAFF.

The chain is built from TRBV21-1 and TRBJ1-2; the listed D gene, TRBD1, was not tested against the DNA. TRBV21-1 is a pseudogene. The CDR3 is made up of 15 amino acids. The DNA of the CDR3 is TGTGCCAGCAGCAAGCACAGGGGGCTTGGATATGGCTACACCTTC. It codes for CASSKHRGLGYGYTF.

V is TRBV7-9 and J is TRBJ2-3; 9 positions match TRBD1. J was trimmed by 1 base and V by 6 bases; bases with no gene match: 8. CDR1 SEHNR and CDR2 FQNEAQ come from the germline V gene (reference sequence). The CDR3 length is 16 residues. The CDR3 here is CASSSTGGTRTDTQYF. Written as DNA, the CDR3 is TGTGCCAGCAGTAGTACAGGGGGCACCCGCACAGATACGCAGTATTTT.

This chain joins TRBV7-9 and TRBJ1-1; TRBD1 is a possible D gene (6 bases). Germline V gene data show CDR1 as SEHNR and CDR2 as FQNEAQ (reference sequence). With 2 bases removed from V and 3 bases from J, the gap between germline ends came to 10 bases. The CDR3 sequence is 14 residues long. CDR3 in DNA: TGTGCCAGCAGCTTACGGGACACTCACACTGAAGCTTTCTTT. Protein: CASSLRDTHTEAFF.

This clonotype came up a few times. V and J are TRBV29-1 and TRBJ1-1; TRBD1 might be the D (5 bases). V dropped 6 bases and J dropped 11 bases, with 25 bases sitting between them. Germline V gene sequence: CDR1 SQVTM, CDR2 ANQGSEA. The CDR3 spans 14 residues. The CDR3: CSVEGLRAASLAFF. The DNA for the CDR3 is TGCAGCGTGGAGGGGTTGAGGGCCGCCTCGCTCGCTTTCTTT.

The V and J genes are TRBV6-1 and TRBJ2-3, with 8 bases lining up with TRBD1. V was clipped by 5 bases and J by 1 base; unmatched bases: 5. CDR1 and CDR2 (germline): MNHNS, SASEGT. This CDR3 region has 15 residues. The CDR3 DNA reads TGTGCCAGCAGTTCCGGACAGGGTCGCACAGATACGCAGTATTTT. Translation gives CASSSGQGRTDTQYF.

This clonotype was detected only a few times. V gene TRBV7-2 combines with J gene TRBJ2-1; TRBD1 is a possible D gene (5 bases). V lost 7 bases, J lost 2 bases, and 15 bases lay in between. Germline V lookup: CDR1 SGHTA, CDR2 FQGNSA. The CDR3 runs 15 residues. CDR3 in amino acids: CASTAYTTAYNEQFF. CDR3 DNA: TGTGCCAGCACTGCCTACACGACAGCCTACAATGAGCAGTTCTTC.

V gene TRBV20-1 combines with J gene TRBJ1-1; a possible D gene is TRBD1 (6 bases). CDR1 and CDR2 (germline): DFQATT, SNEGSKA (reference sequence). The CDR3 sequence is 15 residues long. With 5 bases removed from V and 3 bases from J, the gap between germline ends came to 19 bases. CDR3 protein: CSASDRRGFDTEAFF. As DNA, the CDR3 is TGCAGTGCTTCCGACAGGCGGGGATTCGACACTGAAGCTTTCTTT.

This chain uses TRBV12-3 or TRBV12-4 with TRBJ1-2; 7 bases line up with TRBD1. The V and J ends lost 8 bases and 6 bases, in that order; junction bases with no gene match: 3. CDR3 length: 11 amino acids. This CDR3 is CASSTGNGYTF. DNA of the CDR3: TGTGCCAGCTCGACAGGGAATGGCTACACCTTC.

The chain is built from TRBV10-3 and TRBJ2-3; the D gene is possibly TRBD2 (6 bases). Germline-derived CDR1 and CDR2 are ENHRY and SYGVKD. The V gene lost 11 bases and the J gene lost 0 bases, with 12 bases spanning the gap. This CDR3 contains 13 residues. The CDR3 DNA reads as TGTGCCGCCTGCGGGGACAGCACAGATACGCAGTATTTT. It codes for CAACGDSTDTQYF.

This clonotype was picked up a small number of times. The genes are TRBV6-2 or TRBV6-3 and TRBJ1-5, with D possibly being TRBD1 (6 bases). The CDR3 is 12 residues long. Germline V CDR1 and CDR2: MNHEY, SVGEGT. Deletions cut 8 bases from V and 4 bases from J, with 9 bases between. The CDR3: CASGRGNQPQHF. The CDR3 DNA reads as TGTGCCAGCGGGAGGGGGAATCAGCCCCAGCATTTT.

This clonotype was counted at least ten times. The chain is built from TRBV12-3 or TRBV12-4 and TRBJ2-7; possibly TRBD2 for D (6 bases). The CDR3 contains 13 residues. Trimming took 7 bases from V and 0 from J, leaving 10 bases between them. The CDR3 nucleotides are TGTGCCAGCAAGGCGGGGCCCTCCTACGAGCAGTACTTC. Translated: CASKAGPSYEQYF.

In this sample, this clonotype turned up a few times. The chain's CDR3 is CASRPSSGTGYNEQFF. The CDR3 DNA follows: TGTGCCAGCAGACCCTCGTCCGGGACAGGGTACAATGAGCAGTTCTTC. The chain has TRBV27 and TRBJ2-1; 9 bases fit TRBD1. Germline V gene data show CDR1 as MNHEY and CDR2 as SMNVEV (reference sequence). CDR3 length: 16 amino acids. V lost 6 bases to trimming and J lost 4 bases; unmatched junction nucleotides: 10.

CDR3 sequence: CASSLSGSRDTQYF. DNA of the CDR3: TGTGCCAGCAGCTTATCCGGGAGTAGGGATACGCAGTATTTT. V usage is TRBV7-9 and J usage is TRBJ2-3; TRBD2 might be the D (6 bases). Germline CDR1 is SEHNR and CDR2 is FQNEAQ (reference sequence). The V end was cut by 2 bases, the J end by 6 bases, with 12 bases between. The CDR3 is made up of 14 amino acids.

The CDR3 sequence is CASSASDSGNTIYF. DNA of the CDR3: TGTGCCAGCAGCGCGTCCGACTCTGGAAACACCATATATTTT. The chain uses TRBV6-5 and TRBJ1-3; D gene ambiguous. The germline V and J ends were trimmed by 6 bases and 0 bases, with 9 bases remaining between them. The CDR3 runs 14 residues. Per germline, CDR1 MNHEY and CDR2 SVGAGI.

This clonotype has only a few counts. The chain's CDR3 is CAIPTGGYPETQYF. The CDR3 nucleotides are TGTGCCATCCCTACAGGGGGCTATCCAGAGACCCAGTACTTC. This chain links TRBV27 with TRBJ2-5, with 9 bases that match TRBD1. The germline gives CDR1 MNHEY, CDR2 SMNVEV (reference sequence). J gave up 4 bases and V 10 bases, and 10 bases lay outside the gene matches. The CDR3 loop spans 14 amino acids.

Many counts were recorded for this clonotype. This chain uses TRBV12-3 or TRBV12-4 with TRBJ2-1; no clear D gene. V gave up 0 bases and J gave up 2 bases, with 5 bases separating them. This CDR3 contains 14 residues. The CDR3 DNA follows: TGTGCCAGCAGTTTAGCCCCGGCCTACAATGAGCAGTTCTTC. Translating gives CASSLAPAYNEQFF.

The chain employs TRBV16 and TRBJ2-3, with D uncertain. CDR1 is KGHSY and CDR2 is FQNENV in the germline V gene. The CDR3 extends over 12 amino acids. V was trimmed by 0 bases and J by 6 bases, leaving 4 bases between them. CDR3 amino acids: CASSQSHDTQYF. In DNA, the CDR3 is TGTGCCAGCAGCCAATCGCACGATACGCAGTATTTT.

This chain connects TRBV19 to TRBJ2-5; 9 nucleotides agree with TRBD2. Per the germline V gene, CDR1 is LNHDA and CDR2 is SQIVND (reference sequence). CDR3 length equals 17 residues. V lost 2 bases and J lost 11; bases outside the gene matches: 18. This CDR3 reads CASSIKASGVRVNEQYF. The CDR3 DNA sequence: TGTGCCAGTAGTATAAAGGCTAGCGGGGTAAGGGTAAATGAGCAGTACTTC.

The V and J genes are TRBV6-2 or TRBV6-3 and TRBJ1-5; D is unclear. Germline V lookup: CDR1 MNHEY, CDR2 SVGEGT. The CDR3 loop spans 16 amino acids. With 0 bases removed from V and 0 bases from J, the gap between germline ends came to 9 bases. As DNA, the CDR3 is TGTGCCAGCAGTTACTCGACGGCTTATAGCAATCAGCCCCAGCATTTT. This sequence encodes CASSYSTAYSNQPQHF.

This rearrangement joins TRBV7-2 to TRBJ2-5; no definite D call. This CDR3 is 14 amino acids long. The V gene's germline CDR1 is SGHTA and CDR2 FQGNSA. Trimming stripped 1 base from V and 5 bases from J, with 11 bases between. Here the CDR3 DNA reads TGTGCCAGCAGCTTAGTCCGTCAGTCCGAGACCCAGTACTTC. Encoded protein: CASSLVRQSETQYF. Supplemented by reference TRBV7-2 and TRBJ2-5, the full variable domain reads GAGVSQSPSNKVTEKGKDVELRCDPISGHTALYWYRQSLGQGLEFLIYFQGNSAPDKSGLPSDRFSAERTGGSVSTLTIQRTQQEDSAVYLCASSLVRQSETQYFGPGTRLLVL.

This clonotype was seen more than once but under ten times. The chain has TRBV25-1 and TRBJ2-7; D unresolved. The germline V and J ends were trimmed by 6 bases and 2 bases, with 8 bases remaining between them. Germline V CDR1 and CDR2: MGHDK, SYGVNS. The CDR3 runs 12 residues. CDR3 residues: CASSDAAYEQYF. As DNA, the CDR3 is TGTGCCAGCAGCGACGCGGCCTACGAGCAGTACTTC.

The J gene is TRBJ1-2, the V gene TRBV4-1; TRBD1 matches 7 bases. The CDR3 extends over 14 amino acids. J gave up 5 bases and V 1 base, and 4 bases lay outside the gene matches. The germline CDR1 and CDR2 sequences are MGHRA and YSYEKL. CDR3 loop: CASSQVGQLYGYTF. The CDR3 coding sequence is TGCGCCAGCAGCCAAGTGGGACAGTTGTATGGCTACACCTTC.

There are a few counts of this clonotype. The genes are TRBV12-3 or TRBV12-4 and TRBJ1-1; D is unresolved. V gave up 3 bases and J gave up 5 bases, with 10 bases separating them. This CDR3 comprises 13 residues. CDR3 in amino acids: CASSFSMGTEAFF. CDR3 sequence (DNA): TGTGCCAGCAGTTTTTCCATGGGAACTGAAGCTTTCTTT.

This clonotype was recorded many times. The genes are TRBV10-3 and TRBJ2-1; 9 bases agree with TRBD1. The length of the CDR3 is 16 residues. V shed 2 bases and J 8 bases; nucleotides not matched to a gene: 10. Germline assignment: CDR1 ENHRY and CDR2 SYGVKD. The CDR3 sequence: CAISEITGTGLDEQFF. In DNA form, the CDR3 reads TGTGCCATCAGTGAGATCACCGGGACAGGGTTGGATGAGCAGTTCTTC.

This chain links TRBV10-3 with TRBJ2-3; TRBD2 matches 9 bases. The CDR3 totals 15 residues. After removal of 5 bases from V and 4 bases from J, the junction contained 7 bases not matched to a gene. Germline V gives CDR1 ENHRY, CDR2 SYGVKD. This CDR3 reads CAISNPGTSSDTQYF. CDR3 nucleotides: TGTGCCATCAGTAACCCCGGGACTAGCTCAGATACGCAGTATTTT.

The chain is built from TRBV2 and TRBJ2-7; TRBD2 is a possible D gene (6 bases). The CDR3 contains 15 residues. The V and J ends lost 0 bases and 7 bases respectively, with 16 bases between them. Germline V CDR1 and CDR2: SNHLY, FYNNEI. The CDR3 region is CASSEARAAGREQYF. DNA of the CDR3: TGTGCCAGCAGTGAAGCCCGAGCAGCGGGTAGGGAGCAGTACTTC.

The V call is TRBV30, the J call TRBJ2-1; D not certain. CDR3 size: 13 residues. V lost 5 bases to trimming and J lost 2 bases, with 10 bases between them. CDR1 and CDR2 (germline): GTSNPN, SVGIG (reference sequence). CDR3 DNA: TGTGCCTGGGGGAACGGAGCCTACAATGAGCAGTTCTTC. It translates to CAWGNGAYNEQFF.

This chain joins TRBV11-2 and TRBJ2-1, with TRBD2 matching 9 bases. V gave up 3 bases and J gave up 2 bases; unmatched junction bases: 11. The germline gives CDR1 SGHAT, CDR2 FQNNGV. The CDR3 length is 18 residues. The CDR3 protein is CASSFAVLSGGTYNEQFF. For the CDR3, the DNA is TGTGCCAGCAGCTTCGCCGTACTTAGCGGGGGTACCTACAATGAGCAGTTCTTC.

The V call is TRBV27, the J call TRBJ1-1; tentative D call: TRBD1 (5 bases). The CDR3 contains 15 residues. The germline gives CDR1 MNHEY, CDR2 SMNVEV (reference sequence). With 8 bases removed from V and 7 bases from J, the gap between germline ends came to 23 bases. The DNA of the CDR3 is TGTGCCAGCGTCTCACACTCAGCCGGGACTCGTGAAGCTTTCTTT. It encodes CASVSHSAGTREAFF.

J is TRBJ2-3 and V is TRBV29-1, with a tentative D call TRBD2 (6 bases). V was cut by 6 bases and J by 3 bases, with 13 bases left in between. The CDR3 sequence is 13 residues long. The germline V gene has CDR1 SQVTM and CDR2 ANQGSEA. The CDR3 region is CSVKSGRTDTQYF. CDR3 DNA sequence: TGCAGCGTCAAGTCAGGGAGGACAGATACGCAGTATTTT.